These 3 T cell receptor beta chains were sequenced from one sample in a study of blood T cell repertoires in COVID-19. Profiling relied on immunoSEQ multiplex PCR, and the TCRdb table lists in-frame clones only, not all of them. In the table there are over 95,000 clones, over 75% of which are singletons. Sample: peripheral blood. These receptor sequences come from a woman in her 70s who had recovered from COVID-19.

The V call is TRBV7-2, the J call TRBJ1-3, with a possible D match to TRBD1 (6 bases). The germline gives CDR1 SGHTA, CDR2 FQGNSA. This CDR3 has 17 residues. V was trimmed by 2 bases and J by 5 bases, leaving 19 bases between them. The CDR3 DNA follows: TGTGCCAGCAGCTTAACATCTACAGGGAGACAGAGAAACACCATATATTTT. It encodes CASSLTSTGRQRNTIYF.

The chain uses TRBV7-3 and TRBJ2-2; perhaps TRBD1 as D (6 bases). Germline loops: CDR1 SGHTA, CDR2 FQGTGA. Trimming stripped 5 bases from V and 4 bases from J, with 11 bases between. The CDR3 has 14 residues. The CDR3 sequence: CASSMGQLTGELFF. As DNA, the CDR3 is TGTGCCAGCAGCATGGGACAACTCACCGGGGAGCTGTTTTTT.

In its sample, this clone was seen a few times. The V and J genes are TRBV5-4 and TRBJ1-1; tentatively, D is TRBD1 (6 bases). Germline V lookup: CDR1 SGHNT, CDR2 YYREEE (reference sequence). CDR3 length: 15 residues. The V end lost 6 bases, the J end lost 6 bases, and 21 bases lay between the germline ends. The CDR3 spells CASTRSGAGVAEAFF. As DNA, the CDR3 is TGTGCCAGCACCAGATCAGGGGCGGGAGTGGCTGAAGCTTTCTTT.